The entry that follows covers one T cell receptor (beta chain) sequence. The sample comes from a study of blood T cell repertoires in COVID-19. Germline CDR1 is MNHNY and CDR2 is SVGAGI (reference sequence). CDR3 length: 12 amino acids. V lost 6 bases and J lost 6, with 12 bases in between. Sequencing used immunoSEQ multiplex PCR; TCRdb keeps in-frame clones, though not all of them. This sample carries 150,000 to 200,000 clones, about nine tenths of them seen once, and the ten largest clones take roughly 2.3%. The origin of this receptor is a man aged 18 to 35 with acute or convalescent COVID-19. The chain joins TRBV6-6 to TRBJ2-7; D is ambiguous. The specimen sequenced was peripheral blood. DNA of the CDR3: TGTGCCAGCAGCATGCCACAATCCGAGCAGTACTTC. This codes for CASSMPQSEQYF.